This TCR beta chain originates from a study of early T cells in non-severe SARS-CoV-2 infection. Study results and caveats: Anti-spike CD8 responses were favored by VDJdb matching, which missed private and CD4 specificities.

With V trimmed by 8 bases and J by 0 bases, 17 bases remained unmatched. This CDR3 comprises 18 residues. Germline CDR1 MNHNS, CDR2 SASEGT. Individual cDNA molecules were tagged with unique molecular identifiers, the study reported. Via MiXCR, TCRdb re-called the 5' RACE reads, giving one row per CDR3 protein. The profile covers tens of thousands of distinct CDR3 sequences, with around 12% appearing a single time and 2.7% taken by the ten largest. This clonotype has a handful of counts. Its antigen is as yet unknown. The origin of this receptor is an adult who was a healthcare worker with PCR-confirmed SARS-CoV-2 infection or an uninfected control (not recorded which). The sample here was whole blood, taken at baseline. The rearrangement uses TRBV6-1 and TRBJ2-3; 7 positions agree with TRBD1. CDR3 loop: CASRIGTDRYTSTDTQYF. CDR3 DNA sequence: TGTGCCAGCCGAATCGGGACAGACCGATACACTAGCACAGATACGCAGTATTTT.